Detailed here is one T cell receptor (beta chain). The CDR3 runs 14 residues. V was clipped by 3 bases and J by 6 bases, with 16 bases between them. CDR1 is DFQATT and CDR2 is SNEGSKA in the germline V gene (reference sequence). These data originate in a study of blood T cell repertoires in COVID-19. Study information: Sites in the United States, Italy and Spain provided acute and convalescent COVID-19 samples. PBMCs, B-cell-depleted T cells, or T cells were the source of the cDNA or gDNA that made up the material.

As originally analysed: Estimated nucleated cell counts came from reference gene primer amplification. Libraries were prepared by immunoSEQ multiplex PCR; TCRdb keeps only in-frame clonotypes and omits some of them. The D gene and trimming were derived from the DNA, and the V and J assignments and clone size from that table. The table records fewer than 300,000 clones, over 75% of them present only once. The sequenced sample was peripheral blood. This TCR came from a man aged 45-65 years with active or convalescent COVID-19. The gene calls are TRBV20-1 and TRBJ2-3; D possibly corresponds to TRBD2 (6 bases). This chain's CDR3 is CSASTGRVVDTQYF. In DNA form, the CDR3 reads TGCAGTGCTAGTACCGGGAGAGTGGTGGATACGCAGTATTTT.